This paragraph reports one TCR beta chain. TCRdb analysed the RT-PCR reads with MiXCR anew, one entry per CDR3 protein. The sample lists almost 700,000 distinct CDR3 sequences; more than 13% were seen once. V dropped 5 bases and J dropped 3 bases, with 16 bases sitting between them. Germline V gene data show CDR1 as SGHVS and CDR2 as FQNEAQ. CDR3 length equals 15 residues. V usage is TRBV7-8 and J usage is TRBJ2-5, with D perhaps assigned TRBD1 or TRBD2 (5 bases each). The sequencing sample was made of memory CD4+ T cells from blood. The receptor was derived from a female donor in good health, serving as a healthy control. CDR3 DNA: TGTGCCAGCAGCCTGAGGGGTGGAACCGAAGAGACCCAGTACTTC. Translation gives CASSLRGGTEETQYF.